This T cell receptor (beta chain) originates from a study of neurological immune-mediated disorders. Notes on the study in general: The highest TCR clonal expansion occurred in HTLV-1-associated myelopathy; multiple sclerosis fell below healthy controls. None of the CDR3 amino acid sequences of expanded clones were shared across subjects, and this suggested private repertoires in all groups.

With 10-nucleotide random UMIs included, cDNA was synthesized by 5'RACE. TCRdb re-called the 5' RACE reads with MiXCR, one entry per CDR3 protein. Of roughly 60,000 distinct CDR3 sequences in the sample, around 10% are singletons; the top ten hold roughly 1.9%. This clonotype was seen many times. Antigen specificity is unknown. CDR1 is SGHTA, CDR2 FQGNSA, per germline. There are 17 residues in the CDR3. V gave up 2 bases and J gave up 0 bases, with 13 bases separating them. The unsorted libraries originated from 2 million PBMCs kept at -80 C. The sequence was obtained from a man in his fifties or sixties in good health. This chain uses TRBV7-2 with TRBJ2-2; D remains ambiguous. Sequencing was performed on PBMCs. CDR3 sequence reads: CASSLSQTTANTGELFF. DNA for the CDR3: TGTGCCAGCAGCTTAAGCCAGACCACCGCGAACACCGGGGAGCTGTTTTTT.